Listed here is a single TCR beta chain. Spiking of synthetic TCR analog templates was performed in each PCR. This table comes from immunoSEQ multiplex PCR, and its TCRdb copy is limited to in-frame clones, with some not included. The table shows 38,000 or so clones, with around four fifths occurring only once. The CDR3 covers 14 residues. The V gene lost 4 bases and the J gene lost 7 bases, with 14 bases spanning the gap. Germline V gene data show CDR1 as SGHNT and CDR2 as YYREEE (reference sequence). The time point is: pretreatment peripheral blood. The data stem from a study of PD-L1 blockade in urothelial cancer. Study in general: Patients, treated from about 2014 onward, received atezolizumab 1,200 mg intravenously every 3 weeks. Timepoints chosen for blood analysis were 3 weeks (second dose) and 6 weeks after treatment start. When blood samples were assessed, the median T cell count was about 130,000.

The receptor comes from a man older than 75 with urothelial cancer. The V gene is TRBV5-4, the J gene TRBJ2-2, with D uncertain. The specimen comprised PBMCs, sampled around atezolizumab (anti-PD-L1) treatment. The CDR3 nucleotides are TGTGCCAGCAGCCTGAAGCCTTCCGTCGGGGAGCTGTTTTTT. Residues: CASSLKPSVGELFF.